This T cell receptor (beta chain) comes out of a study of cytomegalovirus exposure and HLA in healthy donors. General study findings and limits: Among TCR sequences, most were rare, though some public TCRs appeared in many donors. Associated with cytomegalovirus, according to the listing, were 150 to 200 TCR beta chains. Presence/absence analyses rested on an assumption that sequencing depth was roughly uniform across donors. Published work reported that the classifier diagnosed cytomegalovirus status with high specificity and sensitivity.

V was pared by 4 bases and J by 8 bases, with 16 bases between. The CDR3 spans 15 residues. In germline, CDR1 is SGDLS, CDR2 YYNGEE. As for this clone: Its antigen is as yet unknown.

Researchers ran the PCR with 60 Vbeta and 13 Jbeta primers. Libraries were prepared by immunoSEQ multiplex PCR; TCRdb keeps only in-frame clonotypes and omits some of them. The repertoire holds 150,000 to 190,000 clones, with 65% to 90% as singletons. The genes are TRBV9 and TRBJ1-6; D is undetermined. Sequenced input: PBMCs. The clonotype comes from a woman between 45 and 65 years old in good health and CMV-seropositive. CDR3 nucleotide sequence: TGTGCCAGCAGCCGTAGACCCAGCGGAGATTCACCCCTCCACTTT. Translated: CASSRRPSGDSPLHF.